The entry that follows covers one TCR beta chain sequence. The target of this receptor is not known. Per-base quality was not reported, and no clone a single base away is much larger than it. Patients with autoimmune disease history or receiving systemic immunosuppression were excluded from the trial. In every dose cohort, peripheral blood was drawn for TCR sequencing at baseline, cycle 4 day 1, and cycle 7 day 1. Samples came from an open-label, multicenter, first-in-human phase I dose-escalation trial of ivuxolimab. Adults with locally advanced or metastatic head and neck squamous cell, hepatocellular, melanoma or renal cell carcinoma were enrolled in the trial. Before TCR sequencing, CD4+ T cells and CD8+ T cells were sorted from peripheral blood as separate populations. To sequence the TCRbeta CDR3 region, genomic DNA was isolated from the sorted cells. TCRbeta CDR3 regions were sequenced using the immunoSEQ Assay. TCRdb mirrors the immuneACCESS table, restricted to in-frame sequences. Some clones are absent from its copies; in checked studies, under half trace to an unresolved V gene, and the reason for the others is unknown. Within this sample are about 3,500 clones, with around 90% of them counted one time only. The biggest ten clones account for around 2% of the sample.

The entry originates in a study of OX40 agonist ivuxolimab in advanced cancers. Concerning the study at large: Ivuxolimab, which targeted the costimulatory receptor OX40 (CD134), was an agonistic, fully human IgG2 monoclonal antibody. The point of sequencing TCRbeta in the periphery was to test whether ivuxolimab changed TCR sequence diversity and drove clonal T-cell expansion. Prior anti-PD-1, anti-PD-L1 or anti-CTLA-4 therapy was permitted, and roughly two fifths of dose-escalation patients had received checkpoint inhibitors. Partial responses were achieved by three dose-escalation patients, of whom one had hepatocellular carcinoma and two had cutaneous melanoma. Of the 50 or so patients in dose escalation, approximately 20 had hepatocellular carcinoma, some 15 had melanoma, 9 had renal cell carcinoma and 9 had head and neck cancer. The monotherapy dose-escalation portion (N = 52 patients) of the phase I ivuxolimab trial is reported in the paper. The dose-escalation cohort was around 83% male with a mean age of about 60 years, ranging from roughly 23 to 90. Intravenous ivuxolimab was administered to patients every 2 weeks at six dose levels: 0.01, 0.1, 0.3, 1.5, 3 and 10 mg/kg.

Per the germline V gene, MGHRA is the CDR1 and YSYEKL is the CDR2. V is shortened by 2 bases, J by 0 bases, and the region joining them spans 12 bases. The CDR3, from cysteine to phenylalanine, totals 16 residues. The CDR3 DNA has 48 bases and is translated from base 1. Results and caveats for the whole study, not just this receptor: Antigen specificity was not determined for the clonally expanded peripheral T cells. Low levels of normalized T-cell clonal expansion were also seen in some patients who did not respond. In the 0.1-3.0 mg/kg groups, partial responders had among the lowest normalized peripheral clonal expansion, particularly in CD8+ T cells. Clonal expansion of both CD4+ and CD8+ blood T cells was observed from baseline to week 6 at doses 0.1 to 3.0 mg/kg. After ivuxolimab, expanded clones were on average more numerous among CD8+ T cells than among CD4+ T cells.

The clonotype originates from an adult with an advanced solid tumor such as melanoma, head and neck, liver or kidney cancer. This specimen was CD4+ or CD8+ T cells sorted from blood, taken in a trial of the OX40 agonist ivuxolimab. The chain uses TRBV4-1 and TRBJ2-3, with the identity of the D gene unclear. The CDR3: CASSQINLISTDTQYF. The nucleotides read TGCGCCAGCAGCCAAATTAATCTGATTAGCACAGATACGCAGTATTTT.